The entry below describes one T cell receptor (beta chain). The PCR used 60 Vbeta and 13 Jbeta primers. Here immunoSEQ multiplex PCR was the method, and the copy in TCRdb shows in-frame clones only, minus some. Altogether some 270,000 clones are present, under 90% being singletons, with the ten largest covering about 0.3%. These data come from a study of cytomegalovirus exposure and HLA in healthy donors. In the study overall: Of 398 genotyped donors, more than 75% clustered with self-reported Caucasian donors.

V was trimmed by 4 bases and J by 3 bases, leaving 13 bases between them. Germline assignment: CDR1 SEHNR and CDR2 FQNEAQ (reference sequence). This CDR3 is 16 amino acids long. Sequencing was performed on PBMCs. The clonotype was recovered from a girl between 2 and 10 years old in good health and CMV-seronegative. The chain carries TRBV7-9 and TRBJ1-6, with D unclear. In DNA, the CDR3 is TGTGCCAGCAGCTCGGACTTTGAGTACTATAATTCACCCCTCCACTTT. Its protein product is CASSSDFEYYNSPLHF.